These 11 T cell receptor beta chains share one sample of origin, sequenced in a study of cytomegalovirus exposure and HLA in healthy donors. PCR used 60 Vbeta primers and 13 Jbeta primers. The assay was immunoSEQ multiplex PCR, and TCRdb's table has in-frame clones only and misses some. The table shows approximately 110,000 clones, with around three quarters occurring only once. Source material: PBMCs. Receptors originate from a man aged 50 or older in good health and CMV-seropositive.

The chain joins TRBV5-4 to TRBJ2-3; D might be TRBD1 (5 bases). V was pared by 0 bases and J by 0 bases, with 5 bases between. The germline V gene has CDR1 SGHNT and CDR2 YYREEE (reference sequence). This CDR3 comprises 14 residues. CDR3 in amino acids: CASSLAGSTDTQYF. In DNA form, the CDR3 reads TGTGCCAGCAGCTTGGCAGGGAGCACAGATACGCAGTATTTT.

The sample holds one count of this clone. The chain is built from TRBV10-3 and TRBJ1-1; 9 nucleotides line up with TRBD1. Looked up from germline, CDR1 is ENHRY and CDR2 is SYGVKD. The CDR3 is made up of 14 amino acids. V shed 3 bases and J 8 bases; nucleotides not matched to a gene: 7. Here the CDR3 DNA reads TGTGCCATCAGTGATGTAAGGGACAGGGAAGAAGCTTTCTTT. It is translated as CAISDVRDREEAFF.

The chain has TRBV5-1 and TRBJ2-7, with 7 bases identical to TRBD2. The CDR3 contains 16 residues. Germline values: CDR1 SGHRS, CDR2 YFSETQ. Germline trimming cut 0 bases from V and 2 bases from J; bases unmatched to any gene: 8. CDR3 nucleotide sequence: TGCGCCAGCAGCTTGGAGAGTCCGGGGGGTCCCTACGAGCAGTACTTC. This sequence encodes CASSLESPGGPYEQYF. The whole variable domain, filled in from reference TRBV5-1 and TRBJ2-7, reads KAGVTQTPRYLIKTRGQQVTLSCSPISGHRSVSWYQQTPGQGLQFLFEYFSETQRNKGNFPGRFSGRQFSNSRSEMNVSTLELGDSALYLCASSLESPGGPYEQYFGPGTRLTVT.

The V call is TRBV19, the J call TRBJ1-1; no reliable D call. CDR1 is LNHDA, CDR2 SQIVND, per germline (reference sequence). Deletions cut 6 bases from V and 0 bases from J, with 8 bases between. The CDR3 extends over 13 amino acids. CDR3 region: CASSDDLNTEAFF. CDR3 nucleotide sequence: TGTGCCAGTAGCGACGACTTGAACACTGAAGCTTTCTTT.

The V and J genes are TRBV4-2 and TRBJ2-2; 8 bases align to TRBD2. The CDR3 extends over 13 amino acids. CDR1 LGHNA and CDR2 YNFKEQ come from the germline V gene. Trimming took 4 bases from V and 13 from J; bases not matched to a gene: 8. Written as DNA, the CDR3 is TGTGCCAGCAGCCTCCCGGGACTAGGTGGGCTGTTTTTT. It encodes CASSLPGLGGLFF.

The CDR3 reads CASSNSGSTNEKLFF. Written as DNA, the CDR3 is TGTGCCAGCAGCAATAGCGGGTCAACTAATGAAAAACTGTTTTTT. J is TRBJ1-4 and V is TRBV21-1. TRBV21-1 is a listed pseudogene. The CDR3 runs 15 residues.

This clone was detected once. Other nucleotide sequences from this sample produce the same CDR3. The rearrangement joins TRBV5-1 to TRBJ2-1; 9 bases are a match to TRBD1. CDR1 is SGHRS and CDR2 is YFSETQ in the germline V gene. V lost 0 bases and J lost 3; bases outside the gene matches: 4. The CDR3 has 16 amino acids. The CDR3 region has the DNA TGCGCCAGCAGCTTGGTGGGGACAGGGAGCTACAATGAGCAGTTCTTC. Its translation is CASSLVGTGSYNEQFF.

The chain couples TRBV4-1 to TRBJ2-2, with TRBD2 matching over 7 bases. The CDR3 sequence is 16 residues long. The junction had 2 bases not matched to a gene; V was cut back by 0 bases and J by 1 base. CDR1 is MGHRA and CDR2 is YSYEKL in the germline V gene. CDR3 sequence: CASSQEGTKNTGELFF. The CDR3, as DNA: TGCGCCAGCAGCCAAGAAGGGACTAAGAACACCGGGGAGCTGTTTTTT.

This chain uses TRBV5-1 with TRBJ2-3; 8 positions agree with TRBD2. Germline CDR1 reads SGHRS; CDR2 reads YFSETQ. With V trimmed by 0 bases and J by 4 bases, 7 bases remained unmatched. There are 16 residues in the CDR3. As DNA, the CDR3 is TGCGCCAGCAGCTTGGCCACAAGCGGGGGTTCAGATACGCAGTATTTT. Translation gives CASSLATSGGSDTQYF.

This clone was found once. J is TRBJ2-1 and V is TRBV14; the match to TRBD2 covers 10 bases. Germline V gives CDR1 SGHDN, CDR2 FVKESK. The V segment lost 4 bases and the J segment 9 bases; nucleotides outside the gene matches: 6. This CDR3 comprises 14 residues. Here the CDR3 DNA reads TGTGCCAGCAGCCTCGGGACTAGCGTAAGTGAGCAGTTCTTC. Translation: CASSLGTSVSEQFF.

This clone was detected only a few times. The V and J genes are TRBV7-3 and TRBJ2-1; D perhaps matches TRBD2 (6 bases). This CDR3 has 13 residues. Germline V CDR1 and CDR2: SGHTA, FQGTGA. V was pared by 1 base and J by 8 bases, with 9 bases between. The DNA for the CDR3 is TGTGCCAGCAGCTTAATCGGGAGCGATGAGCAGTTCTTC. The encoded protein is CASSLIGSDEQFF. Using reference TRBV7-3 and TRBJ2-1 for the parts outside the CDR3, the full variable domain is GAGVSQTPSNKVTEKGKYVELRCDPISGHTALYWYRQSLGQGPEFLIYFQGTGAADDSGLPNDRFFAVRPEGSVSTLKIQRTERGDSAVYLCASSLIGSDEQFFGPGTRLTVL.